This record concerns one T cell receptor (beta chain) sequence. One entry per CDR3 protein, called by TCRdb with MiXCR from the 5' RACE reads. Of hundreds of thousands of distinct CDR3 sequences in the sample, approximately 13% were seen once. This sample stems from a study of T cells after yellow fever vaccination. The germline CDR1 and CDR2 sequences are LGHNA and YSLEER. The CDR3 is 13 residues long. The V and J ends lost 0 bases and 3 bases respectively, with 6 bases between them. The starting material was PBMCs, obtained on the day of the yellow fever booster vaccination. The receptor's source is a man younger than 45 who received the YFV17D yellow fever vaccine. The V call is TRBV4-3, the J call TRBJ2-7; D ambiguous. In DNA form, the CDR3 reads TGCGCCAGCAGCCAAGAGCCCCTCTACGAGCAGTACTTC. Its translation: CASSQEPLYEQYF.